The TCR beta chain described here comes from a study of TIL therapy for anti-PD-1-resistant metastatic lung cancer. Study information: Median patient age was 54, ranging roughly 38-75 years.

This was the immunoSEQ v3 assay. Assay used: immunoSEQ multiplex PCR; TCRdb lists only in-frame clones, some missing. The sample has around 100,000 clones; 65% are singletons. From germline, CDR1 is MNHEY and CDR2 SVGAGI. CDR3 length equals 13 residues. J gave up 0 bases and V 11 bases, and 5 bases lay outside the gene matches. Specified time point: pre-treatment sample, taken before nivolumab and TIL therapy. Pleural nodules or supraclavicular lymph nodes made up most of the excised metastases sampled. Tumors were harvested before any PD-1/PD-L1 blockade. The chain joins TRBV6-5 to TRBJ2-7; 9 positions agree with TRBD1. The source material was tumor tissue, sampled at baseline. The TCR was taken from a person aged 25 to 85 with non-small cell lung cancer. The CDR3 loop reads CAAGDRDSYEQYF. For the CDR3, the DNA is TGTGCCGCGGGGGACAGGGACTCCTACGAGCAGTACTTC.